The 3 T cell receptor beta chains below come from one sample, sequenced in a study of T cells in Graves' hyperthyroidism and ophthalmopathy. Amplification yielded TCR beta CDR3 regions, with RNA transcripts as the source. In the first-round RT-PCR of the TCR CDR3, the HTBI primer set was used. TCRdb ran MiXCR on the multiplex PCR reads and lists one entry per CDR3 protein. The sample carries hundreds of thousands of distinct CDR3 sequences, about 20% recorded once. The source material was blood. Receptors originate from a woman aged 18-29 years with Graves' hyperthyroidism.

The sample holds many counts of this clonotype. The chain recombines TRBV6-2 or TRBV6-3 with TRBJ2-2; no firm D call. Trimming removed 2 bases from V and 3 bases from J, with 7 bases in between. Germline V gene lookup returns CDR1 MNHEY and CDR2 SVGEGT. CDR3 size: 14 residues. CDR3 residues: CASSYPDYTGELFF. The CDR3 DNA is TGTGCCAGCAGTTACCCGGATTACACCGGGGAGCTGTTTTTT.

The genes are TRBV28 and TRBJ1-5; D is perhaps TRBD1 (5 bases). Between the trimmed V and J ends, which lost 5 bases and 5 bases, there was a span of 13 bases. The germline gives CDR1 MDHEN, CDR2 SYDVKM. This CDR3 is built from 14 residues. This chain's CDR3 is CASSIGGNHQPQHF. The CDR3 nucleotides are TGTGCCAGCAGTATCGGGGGAAACCATCAGCCCCAGCATTTT.

This clonotype appeared many times. CDR3 region: CASSLWGVTDSNQPQHF. CDR3 nucleotides: TGTGCCAGCAGTTTATGGGGGGTGACAGATAGCAATCAGCCCCAGCATTTT. The V call is TRBV27, the J call TRBJ1-5, with D maybe TRBD1 (5 bases). This CDR3 region has 17 residues. Germline V gene lookup returns CDR1 MNHEY and CDR2 SMNVEV (reference sequence). V lost 1 base and J lost 0, with 13 bases in between.